This is a list of T cell receptor beta chains from one sample in a study of CD8+ T cells in alopecia areata. Generated by immunoSEQ multiplex PCR, the TCRdb table keeps only in-frame clones and is missing some. The data contain more than 110,000 clones, roughly 64% of them singletons. The sample in question was CD4+ T cells sorted from blood, obtained at week 0. All receptors come from a human donor with alopecia areata. CDR3s include the opening cysteine and the closing phenylalanine or tryptophan. Fields, in order: D gene, clone size, J gene, V gene, CDR3 DNA, CDR3 protein. A D gene is named only where the DNA matches it firmly. A clone size is listed for some rows: how often the clone was seen (once, few, many), or a class if it is expanded.

NA,NA,TRBJ2-2,TRBV29-1,TGCAGCGTTGGGGAACCCGGGGAGCTGTTTTTT,CSVGEPGELFF
NA,NA,TRBJ2-5,TRBV13,TGTGCCAGCAGCTTATTAGGCTCTCAAGAGACCCAGTACTTC,CASSLLGSQETQYF
TRBD1,NA,TRBJ2-2,TRBV10-3,TGTGCCATCAGTGACAGGGGGAGCACCGGGGAGCTGTTTTTT,CAISDRGSTGELFF
NA,NA,TRBJ1-6,TRBV7-2,TGTGCCAGCACCGTAGGGGGGAATTCACCCCTCCACTTT,CASTVGGNSPLHF
NA,NA,TRBJ1-3,TRBV5-6,TGTGCCAGCAGCTTGGGCCTTACAGGGACTGGAAACACCATATATTTT,CASSLGLTGTGNTIYF
NA,once,TRBJ1-2,TRBV4-1,TGCGCCAGCAGCCAAGGAGCGGGGGGGACCACCTTC,CASSQGAGGTTF
NA,NA,TRBJ1-2,TRBV4-2,TGTGCCAGCAGCCAAGAGGGAAGGGGCCCTATCTACACCTTC,CASSQEGRGPIYTF
NA,NA,TRBJ1-1,TRBV29-1,TGCAGCGTCGCAGACAGGTACACTGAAGCTTTCTTT,CSVADRYTEAFF
TRBD1,NA,TRBJ2-7,TRBV30,TGTGCCTGGAGTGTCGGGACAGGGGGTACCACGGGGTACTTC,CAWSVGTGGTTGYF
NA,NA,TRBJ1-2,TRBV5-6,TGTGCCAGCAGCGTCGTGGGGGGGCGCAAATTAGGCTACACCTTC,CASSVVGGRKLGYTF
TRBD1,NA,TRBJ2-1,TRBV7-2,TGTGCCAGCAGCTTGACAGGGGGCATCCAGTTCTTC,CASSLTGGIQFF
TRBD2,NA,TRBJ2-3,TRBV10-3,TGTGCCAATAGCGGGGGAGTACCAGATACGCAGTATTTT,CANSGGVPDTQYF
NA,NA,TRBJ1-6,TRBV30,TGTGCCTGGAGTGTAGGAACCGGGGGATCACCCCTCCACTTT,CAWSVGTGGSPLHF
TRBD1,NA,TRBJ2-2,TRBV6-5,TGTGCCAGCAGTTTGGGGACAGGGCGGTGGACCGGGGAGCTGTTTTTT,CASSLGTGRWTGELFF
NA,NA,TRBJ2-7,TRBV7-6,TGTGCCAGCAGCTTTGACTACGAGCAGTACTTC,CASSFDYEQYF
NA,NA,TRBJ1-3,TRBV29-1,TGCAGCGTTGGCGCCGGGAGAGGAAACACCATATATTTT,CSVGAGRGNTIYF
TRBD1,NA,TRBJ1-2,TRBV18,TGTGCCAGCTCACCAGGGACAGGGCATTATGGCTACACCTTC,CASSPGTGHYGYTF